This T cell receptor beta chain is drawn from a study of CD8 T cells in Susac syndrome. This clonotype was detected only a few times. RNA was extracted with the RNeasy kit, and a quantity of roughly 0.45 to 1 ug was reverse transcribed using random hexamers. TCRdb reanalysed the immunoSEQ multiplex PCR reads using MiXCR and keeps one entry per CDR3 protein. The table has 200,000 to 250,000 distinct CDR3 sequences, just under 95% seen once; the top ten hold approximately 0.072%. Germline-derived CDR1 and CDR2 are SGHAT and FQNNGV. Trimming cost V 4 bases and J 4 bases, with 10 bases left between them. The CDR3 contains 14 residues. TEMRA cells underwent FACS enrichment and CD8+ and CD4+ T cells underwent negative isolation.

V usage is TRBV11-2 and J usage is TRBJ2-2; no definite D call. This clonotype was obtained from a human donor with multiple sclerosis. The sample taken for sequencing was CD4+ T cells from PBMCs. This chain's CDR3 is CASSSTGSTGELFF. As DNA, the CDR3 is TGTGCCAGCAGCTCCACTGGTAGCACCGGGGAGCTGTTTTTT.